These 8 T cell receptor beta chains originate from one sample sequenced in a study of blood T cell repertoires in COVID-19. Assay: immunoSEQ multiplex PCR; the TCRdb copy retains only in-frame clones and omits some. This table has 25,000 to 35,000 clones, roughly two thirds appearing once. Sample: peripheral blood. The source is a human donor in a cohort sampled during active COVID-19.

This chain uses TRBV27 with TRBJ2-7; D gene uncertain. This CDR3 has 14 amino acids. CDR1 is MNHEY and CDR2 is SMNVEV in the germline V gene (reference sequence). Trimming shortened V by 2 bases and J by 0 bases, and 8 bases separated the two germline ends. This CDR3 is CASSLTASSYEQYF. The CDR3 nucleotides are TGTGCCAGCAGTTTAACAGCCTCCTCCTACGAGCAGTACTTC.

This clone was counted only a few times. J is TRBJ2-1 and V is TRBV4-2; 13 positions agree with TRBD2. The J segment lost 2 bases and the V segment lost 1 base, leaving 8 bases of the junction unmatched. The CDR3 is 19 amino acids. Germline values: CDR1 LGHNA, CDR2 YNFKEQ. CDR3 amino acids: CASSQGGTSGIRAYNEQFF. CDR3 DNA: TGTGCCAGCAGCCAAGGCGGGACTAGCGGGATCAGGGCCTACAATGAGCAGTTCTTC.

The V gene is TRBV6-5, the J gene TRBJ2-7, with TRBD2 matching 7 bases. The V segment lost 7 bases and the J segment 7 bases; nucleotides outside the gene matches: 7. The CDR3 length is 12 residues. Germline V gene lookup returns CDR1 MNHEY and CDR2 SVGAGI. Written as DNA, the CDR3 is TGTGCCAGCACCTACACGGGGGGTGAGCAGTACTTC. It encodes CASTYTGGEQYF.

The chain carries TRBV12-5 and TRBJ2-5, with 7 bases lining up with TRBD2. CDR1 is LGHNT and CDR2 is FRNRAP in the germline V gene. The J segment lost 5 bases and the V segment lost 7 bases, leaving 16 bases of the junction unmatched. CDR3 length: 16 residues. The CDR3: CASARGSGSMGETQYF. CDR3 in DNA: TGTGCTAGTGCCCGGGGTAGCGGGTCGATGGGGGAGACCCAGTACTTC.

This clone is medium-sized by share. The chain combines TRBV11-2 with TRBJ2-7, with 8 bases fitting TRBD2. The CDR3 is made up of 15 amino acids. The germline V gene encodes CDR1 SGHAT and CDR2 FQNNGV. After removal of 5 bases from V and 0 bases from J, the junction contained 6 bases not matched to a gene. The DNA for the CDR3 is TGTGCCAGCAGCCCATATAGCGGGATCTCCTACGAGCAGTACTTC. Amino acids: CASSPYSGISYEQYF.

The rearrangement uses TRBV7-6 and TRBJ2-3; 7 bases are a match to TRBD2. The germline V gene has CDR1 SGHVS and CDR2 FNYEAQ. The CDR3 consists of 17 residues. Trimming removed 4 bases from V and 0 bases from J; junction bases left unmatched: 10. CDR3 in amino acids: CASSSTGTTVSTDTQYF. The CDR3 nucleotides read TGTGCCAGCAGCTCTACCGGGACTACCGTCAGCACAGATACGCAGTATTTT. Using reference TRBV7-6 and TRBJ2-3 for the parts outside the CDR3, the full variable domain is GAGVSQSPRYKVTKRGQDVALRCDPISGHVSLYWYRQALGQGPEFLTYFNYEAQQDKSGLPNDRFSAERPEGSISTLTIQRTEQRDSAMYRCASSSTGTTVSTDTQYFGPGTRLTVL.

The genes are TRBV10-1 and TRBJ2-7; perhaps TRBD1 as D (5 bases). This CDR3 is 21 amino acids long. CDR1 and CDR2 from the germline V gene are WNHNN and SYGVQD (reference sequence). V lost 0 bases and J 3 bases, leaving 30 bases between the germline ends. The CDR3 nucleotides are TGCGCCAGCAGTGAGTCGACTCTAAGCCTGGACATCCCAGACCCTTTCTACGAGCAGTACTTC. This sequence encodes CASSESTLSLDIPDPFYEQYF.

The chain is built from TRBV10-1 and TRBJ2-2, with 7 nucleotides matching TRBD1. This CDR3 has 15 residues. The V gene end was trimmed by 4 bases and the J gene end by 4 bases; junction bases not matched to a gene: 6. Germline CDR1 and CDR2: WNHNN and SYGVQD (reference sequence). This CDR3 is CASSGGDSVTGELFF. The CDR3 DNA is TGCGCCAGCAGTGGAGGGGACAGCGTCACCGGGGAGCTGTTTTTT.